The clone carrying this T cell receptor beta chain appeared a few times. Its antigen is still unknown. Making the TCR beta libraries involved quantitative 5'-RACE with molecular barcodes. TCRdb called the 5' RACE reads again in MiXCR, with one record for every CDR3 protein. The sample includes approximately 540,000 distinct CDR3 sequences, more than 9.5% of them seen just once. These data are taken from a study of CD8 T cells in ankylosing spondylitis. Study-level results: Made up of fewer than 10 highly homologous variants, a TCR beta motif appeared characteristic of ankylosing spondylitis blood. With a CD8+ phenotype, disease-linked clones were relatively rare in peripheral blood.

The clonotype originates from a male donor with ankylosing spondylitis. Material: blood, either unsorted or a sorted T cell fraction (not recorded which).

The CDR3 loop reads CASGANEQFF. The CDR3 nucleotides read TGTGCCAGCGGAGCGAATGAGCAGTTCTTC. The chain carries TRBV7-9 and TRBJ2-1, with no clear D. Germline V gene data show CDR1 as SEHNR and CDR2 as FQNEAQ (reference sequence). The CDR3 runs to 10 residues. V lost 8 bases and J lost 7, with 6 bases in between.